The entry below describes one T cell receptor (beta chain). The target of this receptor is not known. Base qualities are not at hand, and no much larger clone is one base apart. These data originate in a study of blood T cell repertoires in COVID-19 (TCRdb year 2020). Context from the whole study: The collaborator samples originated in the United States, Italy and Spain and spanned the acute and convalescent phases of COVID-19. Samples came from the ongoing ImmuneRACE study (first 160 participants) plus 1,254 subjects from 6 global collaborators. The dataset comprised deeply sampled blood TCRbeta repertoires from subjects exposed to, actively infected with, or recovered from COVID-19. The material from the prospective study consisted of cDNA or gDNA derived from T cells, B-cell-depleted T cells, or PBMCs. Sample metadata almost always included a de-identified subject ID, COVID-19 status, age in years and sex. Where available, HLA class I and class II types were taken from metadata supplied by the sample provider and were not determined by assay-based typing. The repertoires were made available in a free public database intended to serve as a resource for research on the immune response to SARS-CoV-2.

Overall study results and their limits: The quantity of clinical and demographic metadata differed by source and by participant and was supplied without curation.

Each collaborating institution followed its own protocols to collect whole blood in K2EDTA tubes. For TCRbeta analysis, collaborators shipped samples as frozen whole blood, isolated PBMCs, or DNA extracted from either of those sample types. The CDR3 runs 12 amino acids, cysteine and phenylalanine included. The DNA shown is the 36-base CDR3, in frame from base 1. According to the germline V gene, CDR1 reads SNHLY and CDR2 reads FYNNEI. V is shortened by 3 bases, J by 5 bases, and the region joining them spans 7 bases. The immunoSEQ Assay, a bias-controlled multiplex PCR, was used to amplify TCRbeta CDR3 regions from genomic DNA. Turning to the authors' computational methods: Within the assay, amplification of reference gene primers was used to estimate how many nucleated cells each sample contained. To quantify the absolute abundance of each unique TCRbeta CDR3 rearrangement, sequence reads were collapsed and filtered. For each sample, productive Simpson clonality was calculated as the square root of Simpson's diversity index across productive rearrangements. The table was pulled from immuneACCESS by TCRdb, which kept in-frame rearrangements only. Such tables lose some clones; where checked, under half of the loss comes from unresolved V genes, and the rest has no known cause. That table furnishes V, J and clone size, whereas the DNA furnished D and trimming. Counted in this sample were 110,000 or so clones; 88% of them appeared once. In total, the top ten clones hold roughly 2.3% of the sample.

Sequenced material: peripheral blood. Here the chain combines TRBV2 and TRBJ1-1, and TRBD1 may be the D gene, going by 5 matching bases. This receptor was identified in a human donor in a cohort sampled during active COVID-19. DNA sequence: TGTGCCAGCAGTGAGGGGGGGACTGAAGCTTTCTTT. Its protein reads: CASSEGGTEAFF.